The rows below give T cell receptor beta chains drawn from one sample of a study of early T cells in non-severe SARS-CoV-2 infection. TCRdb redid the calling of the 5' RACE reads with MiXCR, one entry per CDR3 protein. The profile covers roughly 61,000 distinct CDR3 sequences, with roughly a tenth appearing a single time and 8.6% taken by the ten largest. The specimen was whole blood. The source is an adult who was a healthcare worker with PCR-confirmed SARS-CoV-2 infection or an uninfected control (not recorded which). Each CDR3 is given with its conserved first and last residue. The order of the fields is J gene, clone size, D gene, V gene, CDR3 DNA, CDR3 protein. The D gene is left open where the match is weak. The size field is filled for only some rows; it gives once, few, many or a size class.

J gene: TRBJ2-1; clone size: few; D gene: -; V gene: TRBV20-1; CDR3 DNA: TGCAGTGCTAGAGGGGGCGGTAGCTCCTACAATGAGCAGTTCTTC; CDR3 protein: CSARGGGSSYNEQFF
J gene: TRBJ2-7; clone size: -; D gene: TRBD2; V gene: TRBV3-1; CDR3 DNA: TGTGCCAGCAGCCCTCACGCGGGAGGTAGGGAGCAGTACTTC; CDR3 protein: CASSPHAGGREQYF
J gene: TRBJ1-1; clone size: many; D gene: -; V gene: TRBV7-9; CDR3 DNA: TGTGCCAGCAGCTCCACGGGCCCAACCCTGGGCACTGAAGCTTTCTTT; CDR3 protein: CASSSTGPTLGTEAFF
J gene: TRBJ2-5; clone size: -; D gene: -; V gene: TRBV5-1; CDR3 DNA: TGCGCCAGCAGCTTGTTCTCCCAAGAGACCCAGTACTTC; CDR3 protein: CASSLFSQETQYF
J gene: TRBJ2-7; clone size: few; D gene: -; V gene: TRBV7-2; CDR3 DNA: TGTGCCAGCAGCGCCGACCCGGGGGCGCAGTACTTC; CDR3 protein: CASSADPGAQYF
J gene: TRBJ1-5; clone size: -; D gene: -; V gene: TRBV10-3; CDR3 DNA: TGTGCCATCAGTGATAGCGGAACAGGACACAATCAGCCCCAGCATTTT; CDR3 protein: CAISDSGTGHNQPQHF
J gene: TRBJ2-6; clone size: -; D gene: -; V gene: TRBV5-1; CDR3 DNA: TGCGCCAGCAGCTTGGCATCTGGGGCCAACGTCCTGACTTTC; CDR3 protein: CASSLASGANVLTF
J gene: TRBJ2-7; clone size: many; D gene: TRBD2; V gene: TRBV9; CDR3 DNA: TGTGCCAGCAGCGAGGGGCCGGGACTAGCGGGCTACGAGCAGTACTTC; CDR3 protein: CASSEGPGLAGYEQYF
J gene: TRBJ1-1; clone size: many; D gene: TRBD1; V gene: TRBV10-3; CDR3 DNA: TGTGCCATGGGACAGGTCGAAACTGAAGCTTTCTTT; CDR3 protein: CAMGQVETEAFF
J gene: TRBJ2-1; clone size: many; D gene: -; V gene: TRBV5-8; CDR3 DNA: TGTGCCAGCACCCTTGAGTTCAGGACCTACAATGAGCAGTTCTTC; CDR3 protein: CASTLEFRTYNEQFF
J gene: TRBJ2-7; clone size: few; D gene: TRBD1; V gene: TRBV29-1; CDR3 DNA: TGCAGCGTTGAAGATAGGACAGGGGGCCTCTCCTACGAGCAGTACTTC; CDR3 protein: CSVEDRTGGLSYEQYF
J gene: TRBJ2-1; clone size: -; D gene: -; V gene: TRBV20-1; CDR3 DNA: TGCAGTGCAGGGGGGAGGCGCTACAATGAGCAGTTCTTC; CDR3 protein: CSAGGRRYNEQFF
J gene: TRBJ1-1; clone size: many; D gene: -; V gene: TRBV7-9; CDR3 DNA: TGTGCCAGCAGCCTCTCCCCTGAAGCTTTCTTT; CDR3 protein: CASSLSPEAFF
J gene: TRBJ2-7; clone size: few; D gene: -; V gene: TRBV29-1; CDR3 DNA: TGCAGCGTTGAAGATCCTACAGAGAGCTCCTACGAGCAGTACTTC; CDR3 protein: CSVEDPTESSYEQYF
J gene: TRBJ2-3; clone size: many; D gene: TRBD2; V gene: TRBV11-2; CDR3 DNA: TGTGCCACAACCGGACTAGCGGGAAGGTATACGCAGTATTTT; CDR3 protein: CATTGLAGRYTQYF
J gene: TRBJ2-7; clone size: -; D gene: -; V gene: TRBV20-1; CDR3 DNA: TGCAGTGCTAGTCTCATCAGGGGTACCTACGAGCAGTACTTC; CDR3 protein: CSASLIRGTYEQYF
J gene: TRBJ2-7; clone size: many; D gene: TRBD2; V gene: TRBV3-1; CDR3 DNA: TGTGCCAGCAGCCGCGGACTAGTAGCCGAGCAGTACTTC; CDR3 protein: CASSRGLVAEQYF
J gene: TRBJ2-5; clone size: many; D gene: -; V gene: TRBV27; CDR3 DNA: TGTGCCAGCAGCCTAAGAAGGGGAGAGACCCAGTACTTC; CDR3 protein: CASSLRRGETQYF
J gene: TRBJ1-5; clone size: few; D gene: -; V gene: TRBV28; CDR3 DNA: TGTGCCAACAGTAAATCAGGGTCGAGGAGCAATCAGCCCCAGCATTTT; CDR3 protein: CANSKSGSRSNQPQHF